A single count supports the clone carrying this T cell receptor (beta chain). No antigen is known for it. Unique molecular identifiers were in the cDNA, with template-switch universal primer binding. TCRdb called the 5' RACE reads again in MiXCR, with one record for every CDR3 protein. The repertoire consists of about 890,000 distinct CDR3 sequences, with 10% to 15% occurring once and the leading ten covering about 1.6%. This sample was included in a study of identical twins. Whole-study findings and limits: For cord blood, abundant beta clonotypes had fewer insertions, unlike memory repertoires, which showed none. The degree of excess twin sharing was weaker in beta out-of-frame sequences. The models systematically underestimated how much out-of-frame TCR alpha was shared in monozygotic twins.

Trimming took 5 bases from V and 1 from J, leaving 20 bases between them. This CDR3 region has 17 residues. Germline V gene data show CDR1 as SGHAT and CDR2 as FQDESV (reference sequence). This same sample was also part of a study on yellow fever vaccine responses in identical twins.

The J gene is TRBJ1-1, the V gene TRBV11-1; unclear D gene. This receptor was identified in a young woman in good health. The sample taken for sequencing was PBMCs. The CDR3 sequence: CASSPSRFGATNTEAFF. The CDR3 DNA reads as TGTGCCAGCAGCCCCTCTCGGTTTGGAGCGACGAACACTGAAGCTTTCTTT.